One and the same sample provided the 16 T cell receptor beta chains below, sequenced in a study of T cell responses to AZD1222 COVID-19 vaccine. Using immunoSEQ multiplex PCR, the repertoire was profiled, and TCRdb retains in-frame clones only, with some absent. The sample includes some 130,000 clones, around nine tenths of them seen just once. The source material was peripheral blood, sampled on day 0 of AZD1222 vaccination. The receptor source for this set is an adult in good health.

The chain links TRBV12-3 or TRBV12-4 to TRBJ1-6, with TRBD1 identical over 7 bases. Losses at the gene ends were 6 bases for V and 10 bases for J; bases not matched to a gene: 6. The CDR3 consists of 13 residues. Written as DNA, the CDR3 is TGTGCCAGCAGAACCGGGACAGCGTCACCCCTCCACTTT. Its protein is CASRTGTASPLHF.

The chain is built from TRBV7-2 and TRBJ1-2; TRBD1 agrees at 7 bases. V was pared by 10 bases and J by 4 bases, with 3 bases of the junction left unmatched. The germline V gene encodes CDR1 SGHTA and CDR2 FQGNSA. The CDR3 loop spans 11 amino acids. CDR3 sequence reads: CATRQGYGYTF. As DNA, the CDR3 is TGTGCCACTAGACAGGGCTATGGCTACACCTTC.

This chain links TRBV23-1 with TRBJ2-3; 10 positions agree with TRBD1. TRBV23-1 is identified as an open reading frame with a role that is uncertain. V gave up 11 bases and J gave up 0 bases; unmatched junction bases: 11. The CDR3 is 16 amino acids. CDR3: CAGLRDRGPSTDTQYF. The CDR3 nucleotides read TGCGCCGGCCTCCGGGACAGGGGACCCAGCACAGATACGCAGTATTTT.

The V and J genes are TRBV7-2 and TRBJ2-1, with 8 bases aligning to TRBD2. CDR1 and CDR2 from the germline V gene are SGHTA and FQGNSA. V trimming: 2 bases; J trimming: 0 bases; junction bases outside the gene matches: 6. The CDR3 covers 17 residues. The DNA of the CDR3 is TGTGCCAGCAGCTTATTTGGACTAGCCGTCTCCTACAATGAGCAGTTCTTC. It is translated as CASSLFGLAVSYNEQFF.

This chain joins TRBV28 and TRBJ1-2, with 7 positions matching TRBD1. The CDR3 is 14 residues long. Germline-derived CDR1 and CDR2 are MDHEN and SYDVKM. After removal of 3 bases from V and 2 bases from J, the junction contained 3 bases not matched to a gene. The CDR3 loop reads CASSFSQGNYGYTF. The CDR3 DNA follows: TGTGCCAGCAGTTTCTCACAGGGGAACTATGGCTACACCTTC.

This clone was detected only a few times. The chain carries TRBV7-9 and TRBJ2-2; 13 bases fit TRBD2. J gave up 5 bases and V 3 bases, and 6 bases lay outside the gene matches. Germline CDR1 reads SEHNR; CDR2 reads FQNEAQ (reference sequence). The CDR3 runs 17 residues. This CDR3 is CASSFRTSGGGTGELFF. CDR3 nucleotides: TGTGCCAGCAGCTTCCGGACTAGCGGGGGAGGAACCGGGGAGCTGTTTTTT.

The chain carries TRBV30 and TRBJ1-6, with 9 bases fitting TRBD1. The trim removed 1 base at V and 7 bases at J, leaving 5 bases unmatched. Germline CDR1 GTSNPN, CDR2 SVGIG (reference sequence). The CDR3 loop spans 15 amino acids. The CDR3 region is CAWSAQGAGNSPLHF. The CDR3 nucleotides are TGTGCCTGGAGTGCACAGGGGGCGGGGAATTCACCCCTCCACTTT.

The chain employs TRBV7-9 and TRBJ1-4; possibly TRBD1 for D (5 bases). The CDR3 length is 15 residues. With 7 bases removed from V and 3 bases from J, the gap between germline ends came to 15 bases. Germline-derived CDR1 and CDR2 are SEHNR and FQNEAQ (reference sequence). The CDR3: CASTLSPGANEKLFF. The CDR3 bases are TGTGCCAGCACCCTCTCTCCGGGGGCTAATGAAAAACTGTTTTTT.

CDR3 amino acids: CASSARTDTQYF. In nucleotides, the CDR3 is TGTGCCAGCAGCGCCCGCACAGATACGCAGTATTTT. V is TRBV9 and J is TRBJ2-3; D is unclear. Trimming removed 3 bases from V and 1 base from J, with 3 bases in between. Germline assignment: CDR1 SGDLS and CDR2 YYNGEE. The CDR3 is made up of 12 amino acids.

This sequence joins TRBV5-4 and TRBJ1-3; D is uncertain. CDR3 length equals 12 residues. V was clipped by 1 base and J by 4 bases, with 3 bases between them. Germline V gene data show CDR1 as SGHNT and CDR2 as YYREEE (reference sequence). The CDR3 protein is CASSLPGNTIYF. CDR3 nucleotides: TGTGCCAGCAGCTTGCCCGGAAACACCATATATTTT.

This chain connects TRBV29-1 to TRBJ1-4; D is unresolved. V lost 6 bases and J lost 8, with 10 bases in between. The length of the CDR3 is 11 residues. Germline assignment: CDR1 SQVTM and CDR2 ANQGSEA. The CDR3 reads CSVRRGEKLFF. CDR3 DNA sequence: TGCAGCGTGAGACGGGGAGAAAAACTGTTTTTT.

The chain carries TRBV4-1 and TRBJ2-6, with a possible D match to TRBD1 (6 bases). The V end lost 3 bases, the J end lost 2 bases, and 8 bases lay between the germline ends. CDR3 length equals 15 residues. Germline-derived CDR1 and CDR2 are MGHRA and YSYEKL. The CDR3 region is CASSHGGTGANVLTF. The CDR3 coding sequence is TGCGCCAGCAGCCATGGGGGCACTGGGGCCAACGTCCTGACTTTC.

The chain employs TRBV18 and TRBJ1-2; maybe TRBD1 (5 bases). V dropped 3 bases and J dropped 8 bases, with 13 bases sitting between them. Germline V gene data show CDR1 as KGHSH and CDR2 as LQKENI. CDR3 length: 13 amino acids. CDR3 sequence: CASSPTQGQGYTF. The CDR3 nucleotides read TGTGCCAGCTCACCCACTCAGGGTCAGGGCTACACCTTC.

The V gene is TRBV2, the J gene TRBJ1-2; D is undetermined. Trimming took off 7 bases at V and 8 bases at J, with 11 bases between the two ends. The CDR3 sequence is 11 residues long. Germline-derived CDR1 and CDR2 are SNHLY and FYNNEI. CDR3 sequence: CASKFDGGYTF. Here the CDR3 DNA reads TGTGCCAGCAAATTTGATGGCGGCTACACCTTC.

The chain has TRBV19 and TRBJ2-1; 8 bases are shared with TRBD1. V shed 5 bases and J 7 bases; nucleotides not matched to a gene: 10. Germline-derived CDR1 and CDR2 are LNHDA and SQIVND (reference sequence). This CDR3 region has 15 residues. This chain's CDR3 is CASSSRQGALNEQFF. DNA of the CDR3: TGTGCCAGTAGTTCCCGGCAGGGGGCGCTTAATGAGCAGTTCTTC.

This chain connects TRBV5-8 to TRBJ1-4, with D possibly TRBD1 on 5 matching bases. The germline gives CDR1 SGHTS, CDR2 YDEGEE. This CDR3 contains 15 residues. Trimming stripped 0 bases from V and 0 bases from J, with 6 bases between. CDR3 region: CASSLEQATNEKLFF. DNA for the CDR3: TGTGCCAGCAGCTTGGAACAGGCAACTAATGAAAAACTGTTTTTT.